This T cell receptor (beta chain) stems from a study of CXCR3-negative and CXCR3-positive naive CD8 T cells. Study-level results: Hydrophobicity of TRB CDR3s was greater in CXCR3-positive naive cells than in CXCR3-negative naive cells. Partly lower CXCR3 expression followed cryopreservation, and most assays relied on fresh PBMCs. Memory cells diverged, while naive CXCR3-positive and CXCR3-negative cells had similar TRBV-TRBJ usage.

Per germline, CDR1 MNHNS and CDR2 SASEGT. This CDR3 has 13 amino acids. In regard to this clonotype: The target antigen is unknown.

In preparing the TRB cDNA libraries, 5' RACE with UMI labels was used. TCRdb re-called the 5' RACE reads and shows each CDR3 protein once, DNA omitted. This repertoire includes roughly 130,000 distinct CDR3 sequences. The CD45RO-CCR7+CD27+CD95- phenotype denoted naive CD8+ T cells. The sample was naive CXCR3+ CD8+ T cells from blood. Specified subset: CD45RO-CCR7+CD27+CD95- naive CD8+ T cells expressing CXCR3 (TNR3+). The TCR originated in a human donor in good health. Some clones in this sample may be carry-over from other donors' samples. The chain links TRBV6-1 to TRBJ2-1; TCRdb reports TRBD1, a call that lacks DNA to check it against. The chain's CDR3 is CASRPPGSNEQFF.